This section outlines one TCR beta chain sequence together with its context. Its antigen is still unknown. Each CDR3 protein gets one entry after TCRdb re-called the 5' RACE reads with MiXCR. This sample has about 88,000 distinct CDR3 sequences, with approximately 23% found just once. The data were taken from a study of T-cell memory formation after mild COVID-19. Between the trimmed V and J ends, which lost 5 bases and 4 bases, there was a span of 14 bases. The length of the CDR3 is 14 residues. CDR1 and CDR2 (germline): SEHNR, FQNEAQ (reference sequence). General study findings and limits: CD4+ contracting clones were found mainly in CM and EM, and CD8+ ones in EMRA.

The V call is TRBV7-9, the J call TRBJ1-1; no firm D call. Sequenced input: PBMCs or a T cell subset sorted from them (not recorded which). This clonotype was obtained from a man between 18 and 35 years old who had mild COVID-19 (a few samples of this study predate the infection). Cell type and time point are not known. In DNA, the CDR3 is TGTGCCAGCAGCCAGACTCGGAAAGGCACTGAAGCTTTCTTT. Translated: CASSQTRKGTEAFF.